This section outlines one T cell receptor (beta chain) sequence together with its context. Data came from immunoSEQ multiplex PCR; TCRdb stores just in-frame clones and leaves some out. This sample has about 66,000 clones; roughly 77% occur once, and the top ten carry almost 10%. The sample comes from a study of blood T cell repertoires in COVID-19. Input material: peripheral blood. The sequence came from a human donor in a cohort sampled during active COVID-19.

CDR3 amino acids: CASSTYRAGELFF. CDR3 in DNA: TGTGCCAGCAGCACCTACAGGGCTGGGGAGCTGTTTTTT. J is TRBJ2-2 and V is TRBV21-1; no check of the table's D call, TRBD1, against the DNA was made. TRBV21-1 is a known pseudogene. This CDR3 is 13 amino acids long.